A selection of T cell receptor beta chains follows, all from one sample in a study of shared clonotypes between healthy human individuals. TCRdb's table, derived via immunoSEQ multiplex PCR, lists solely in-frame clones and lacks some. The table has millions of clones, around nine tenths seen once; the top ten hold 0.11% to 0.15%. What was sequenced was naive CD4+ T cells sorted from blood. These receptor sequences come from a man between 18 and 29 years old in good health. Each CDR3 is given with its conserved first and last residue. Each record gives: V gene, CDR3 length, J gene, clone size, D gene, CDR3 protein, CDR3 DNA. A D gene is named only where the DNA matches it firmly. Only part of the rows carry a size: once, few, many, or a class if the clone is expanded.

>TRBV5-1|17|TRBJ2-1|NA|NA
CASSSVFGGVMYNEQFF
TGCGCCAGCAGCTCCGTGTTTGGGGGTGTTATGTACAATGAGCAGTTCTTC
>TRBV7-2|13|TRBJ2-1|NA|TRBD2
CASSWGLGGEQFF
TGTGCCAGCAGCTGGGGACTAGGAGGTGAGCAGTTCTTC
>TRBV29-1|12|TRBJ1-2|NA|NA
CSVSGSDSGYTF
TGCAGCGTCTCTGGGTCGGATTCTGGCTACACCTTC
>TRBV7-2|17|TRBJ1-2|NA|NA
CASSLAHRQRASYGYTF
TGTGCCAGCAGCTTAGCGCACCGGCAGAGGGCCTCCTATGGCTACACCTTC
>TRBV7-9|11|TRBJ2-5|NA|NA
CASSLAGTQYF
TGTGCCAGCAGCTTAGCGGGGACCCAGTACTTC
>TRBV9|16|TRBJ2-3|NA|TRBD1
CASSVVGTGLTDTQYF
TGTGCCAGCAGCGTAGTCGGGACAGGGCTCACAGATACGCAGTATTTT
>TRBV30|14|TRBJ2-2|NA|TRBD1
CAWRGQGGTGELFF
TGTGCCTGGAGGGGACAGGGAGGGACCGGGGAGCTGTTTTTT
>TRBV5-1|15|TRBJ1-1|NA|NA
CASSLGPGAGTEAFF
TGCGCCAGCAGCTTGGGACCGGGTGCGGGGACTGAAGCTTTCTTT
>TRBV7-9|14|TRBJ2-6|NA|NA
CASSTMGGANVLTF
TGTGCCAGCAGCACAATGGGTGGGGCCAACGTCCTGACTTTC
>TRBV5-1|15|TRBJ2-1|NA|TRBD1
CASSLGGTGGSEQFF
TGCGCCAGCAGCTTGGGCGGGACAGGGGGCTCTGAGCAGTTCTTC
>TRBV7-2|15|TRBJ2-5|NA|TRBD1
CASSTRTGWGETQYF
TGTGCCAGCAGCACCCGGACAGGGTGGGGGGAGACCCAGTACTTC
>TRBV19|15|TRBJ1-5|NA|TRBD1
CASKGGTAQSQPQHF
TGTGCCAGTAAAGGGGGGACAGCACAATCTCAGCCCCAGCATTTT
>TRBV27|13|TRBJ2-3|many|TRBD2
CASSFGGVDTQYF
TGTGCCAGCAGTTTCGGGGGGGTGGATACGCAGTATTTT
>TRBV28|14|TRBJ1-2|once|NA
CASSSFPGNYGYTF
TGTGCCAGCAGTTCCTTTCCAGGGAACTATGGCTACACCTTC
>TRBV5-1|14|TRBJ1-2|NA|TRBD1
CASSLEGAGYGYTF
TGCGCCAGCAGCTTGGAGGGGGCTGGCTATGGCTACACCTTC
>TRBV30|11|TRBJ1-3|few|NA
CAWSVGGHRYF
TGTGCCTGGAGTGTGGGTGGACACCGATATTTT